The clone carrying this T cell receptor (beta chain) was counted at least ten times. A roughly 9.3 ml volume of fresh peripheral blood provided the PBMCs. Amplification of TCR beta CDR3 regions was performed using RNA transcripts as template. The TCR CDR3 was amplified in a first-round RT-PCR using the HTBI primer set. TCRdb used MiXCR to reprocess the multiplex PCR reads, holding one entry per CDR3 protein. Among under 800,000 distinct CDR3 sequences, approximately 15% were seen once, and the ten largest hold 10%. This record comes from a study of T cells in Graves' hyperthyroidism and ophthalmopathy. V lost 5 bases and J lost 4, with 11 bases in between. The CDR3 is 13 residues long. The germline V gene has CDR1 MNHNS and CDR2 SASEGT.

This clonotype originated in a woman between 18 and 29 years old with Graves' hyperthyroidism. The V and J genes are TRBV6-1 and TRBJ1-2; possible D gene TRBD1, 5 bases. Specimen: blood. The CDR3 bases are TGTGCCAGCAGTCGTCAGGGACCCTATGGCTACACCTTC. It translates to CASSRQGPYGYTF.